This T cell receptor beta chain was obtained from a study of cytomegalovirus exposure and HLA in healthy donors. This clone was counted between two and nine times. The antigen remains unidentified. Study-level points and caveats: Most of the TCR beta V segments (in an earlier analysis) were productive either about 87% or about 30% of the time. CMV serostatus was the only recorded immune exposure for donors.

PCR employed 60 Vbeta and 13 Jbeta primers. Clones were sequenced by immunoSEQ multiplex PCR, and TCRdb holds only the in-frame ones, with some missing. The table shows 120,000 or so clones, with 80% occurring only once. Losses at the gene ends were 4 bases for V and 3 bases for J; bases not matched to a gene: 6. This CDR3 is built from 16 residues. From germline, CDR1 is MDHEN and CDR2 SYDVKM. The receptor was derived from a man younger than 40 in good health and CMV-seronegative. Sequencing was carried out using PBMCs. The rearrangement uses TRBV28 and TRBJ2-3, with 11 bases lining up with TRBD2. CDR3 bases: TGTGCCAGCAGTTCAATAGCGGGAGGGCCTACAGATACGCAGTATTTT. Translation: CASSSIAGGPTDTQYF.